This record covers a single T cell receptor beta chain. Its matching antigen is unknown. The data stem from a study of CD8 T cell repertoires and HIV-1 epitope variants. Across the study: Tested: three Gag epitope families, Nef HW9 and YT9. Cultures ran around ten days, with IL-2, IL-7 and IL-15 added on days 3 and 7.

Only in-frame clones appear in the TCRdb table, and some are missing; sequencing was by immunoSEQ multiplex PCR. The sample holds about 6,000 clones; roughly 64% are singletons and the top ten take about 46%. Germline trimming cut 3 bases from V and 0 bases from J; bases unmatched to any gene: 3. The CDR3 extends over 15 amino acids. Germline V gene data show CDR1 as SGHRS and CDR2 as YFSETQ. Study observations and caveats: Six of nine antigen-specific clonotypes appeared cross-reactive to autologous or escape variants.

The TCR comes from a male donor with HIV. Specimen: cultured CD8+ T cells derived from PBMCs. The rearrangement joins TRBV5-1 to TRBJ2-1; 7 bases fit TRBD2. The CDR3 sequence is CASSWERGSYNEQFF. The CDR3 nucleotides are TGCGCCAGCAGCTGGGAGCGGGGCTCCTACAATGAGCAGTTCTTC.